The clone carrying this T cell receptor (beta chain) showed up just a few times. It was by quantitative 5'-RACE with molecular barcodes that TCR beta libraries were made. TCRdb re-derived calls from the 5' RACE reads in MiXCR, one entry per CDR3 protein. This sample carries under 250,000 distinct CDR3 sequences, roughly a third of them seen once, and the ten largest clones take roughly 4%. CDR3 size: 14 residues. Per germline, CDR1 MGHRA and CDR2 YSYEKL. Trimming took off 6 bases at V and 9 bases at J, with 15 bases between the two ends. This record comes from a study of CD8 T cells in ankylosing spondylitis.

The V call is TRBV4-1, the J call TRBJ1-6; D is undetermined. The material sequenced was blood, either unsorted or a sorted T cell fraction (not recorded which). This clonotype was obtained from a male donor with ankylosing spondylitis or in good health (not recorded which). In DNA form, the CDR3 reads TGCGCCAGCAGTCCGATGGGTCCAAGTTCACCCCTCCACTTT. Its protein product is CASSPMGPSSPLHF.